These 11 T cell receptor beta chains share one sample of origin, sequenced in a study of spatial heterogeneity in lung cancer (dated by TCRdb to between 2018 and 2021). The library was generated by 5' RACE. Instrument used: NextSeq 500. Starting from the raw public reads, TCRdb applied fastp trimming at Q25, assembled clones with MiXCR and retained in-frame beta chains. Each entry is one CDR3 protein sequence, shown with its most common DNA and genes. A total of roughly 80,000 distinct CDR3 sequences appear in this sample, roughly 13% of them only once. The ten largest clones capture around 4.3% of the sample. This sample's time point label indicates: sample taken at primary tumor resection. Whole RNA extracted from tumor and nontumor lung tissue, or from cryopreserved PBMC samples, was used for TCR sequencing without cell sorting. The source material was PBMCs, sampled at surgery. The origin of the receptors is a male donor with early-stage non-small cell lung cancer.

J is TRBJ1-4 and V is TRBV7-2; weak D call: TRBD1 (5 bases). Germline loops: CDR1 SGHTA, CDR2 FQGNSA. Trimming took 4 bases from V and 8 from J, leaving 20 bases between them. The CDR3 runs to 16 residues. The CDR3 loop reads CASSSPSGGMREKLFF. The DNA of the CDR3 is TGTGCCAGCAGCTCCCCCTCCGGGGGAATGCGCGAAAAACTGTTTTTT.

This chain joins TRBV5-5 and TRBJ2-2; 7 bases match TRBD2. There are 15 residues in the CDR3. The germline CDR1 and CDR2 sequences are SGHKS and YYEKEE (reference sequence). J was trimmed by 5 bases and V by 1 base; bases with no gene match: 5. CDR3 amino acids: CASSLHSGQTGELFF. The CDR3, as DNA: TGTGCCAGCAGCTTGCATAGCGGGCAAACCGGGGAGCTGTTTTTT.

This sequence joins TRBV29-1 and TRBJ2-3, with no clear D. The V gene lost 3 bases and the J gene lost 0 bases, with 1 base spanning the gap. CDR1 is SQVTM and CDR2 is ANQGSEA in the germline V gene. CDR3 size: 11 residues. CDR3 nucleotide sequence: TGCAGCGTTGACAGCACAGATACGCAGTATTTT. This translates into CSVDSTDTQYF.

This clonotype was seen at least ten times. This chain uses TRBV29-1 with TRBJ1-1, with D unclear. The V and J ends lost 2 bases and 10 bases respectively, with 11 bases between them. Germline loops: CDR1 SQVTM, CDR2 ANQGSEA. The length of the CDR3 is 11 residues. In DNA form, the CDR3 reads TGCAGCGTTGAATTGAGGGAAGGAGCTTTCTTT. Protein sequence: CSVELREGAFF.

This clonotype was observed at least ten times. The chain recombines TRBV29-1 with TRBJ2-7; possible D gene TRBD1, 6 bases. The germline V gene has CDR1 SQVTM and CDR2 ANQGSEA. V was pared by 2 bases and J by 3 bases, with 11 bases between. The CDR3 contains 13 residues. CDR3 loop: CSVESGDNYEQYF. The CDR3 DNA follows: TGCAGCGTTGAAAGTGGGGACAACTACGAGCAGTACTTC.

The chain combines TRBV7-9 with TRBJ2-7; D is undetermined. The CDR3 spans 12 residues. The V and J ends lost 4 bases and 3 bases respectively, with 7 bases between them. CDR1 and CDR2 from the germline V gene are SEHNR and FQNEAQ (reference sequence). The DNA for the CDR3 is TGTGCCAGCAGCTCATCAGGCTACGAGCAGTACTTC. Its translation: CASSSSGYEQYF.

This clonotype was counted only a few times. This rearrangement joins TRBV30 to TRBJ1-3; the D gene is possibly TRBD1 (5 bases). The V end was cut by 0 bases, the J end by 5 bases, with 11 bases between. Germline V gene data show CDR1 as GTSNPN and CDR2 as SVGIG (reference sequence). The CDR3 runs 14 residues. CDR3 protein: CAWSVKGARNTIYF. CDR3 DNA: TGTGCCTGGAGTGTAAAAGGGGCGCGAAACACCATATATTTT.

This clonotype was observed a handful of times. The J gene is TRBJ2-5, the V gene TRBV11-2; TRBD1 agrees at 8 bases. This CDR3 has 15 amino acids. V shed 3 bases and J 1 base; nucleotides not matched to a gene: 4. Germline CDR1 is SGHAT and CDR2 is FQNNGV. CDR3 sequence: CASSLVGQVQETQYF. CDR3 coding DNA: TGTGCCAGCAGCTTGGTGGGACAGGTCCAAGAGACCCAGTACTTC.

This clonotype came up a few times. V is TRBV7-2 and J is TRBJ1-3; D gene ambiguous. The CDR3 covers 16 residues. Trimming removed 2 bases from V and 0 bases from J, with 11 bases in between. Germline CDR1 SGHTA, CDR2 FQGNSA. In DNA form, the CDR3 reads TGTGCCAGCAGCTTAAAAACGCGGTACTCTGGAAACACCATATATTTT. It encodes CASSLKTRYSGNTIYF.

This chain connects TRBV23-1 to TRBJ1-4; D is ambiguous. TRBV23-1 is known as an ORF, though its function is uncertain. Trimming pared 2 bases from V and 5 bases from J, leaving 12 bases between. The CDR3 runs to 15 residues. CDR3 sequence reads: CASSQKQQRNEKLFF. CDR3 DNA sequence: TGCGCCAGCAGTCAAAAGCAACAGAGGAATGAAAAACTGTTTTTT.

The chain combines TRBV7-9 with TRBJ1-1, with TRBD1 as a possible D gene (5 bases). The germline CDR1 and CDR2 sequences are SEHNR and FQNEAQ (reference sequence). Between the trimmed V and J ends, which lost 5 bases and 11 bases, there was a span of 18 bases. The CDR3 extends over 13 amino acids. This CDR3 reads CASSPPVGQPAFF. The DNA of the CDR3 is TGTGCCAGCAGCCCCCCCGTGGGGCAGCCCGCTTTCTTT.